The TCR beta chain described here comes from a study of cytomegalovirus exposure and HLA in healthy donors. PCR primers comprised 60 Vbeta and 13 Jbeta primers. This table comes from immunoSEQ multiplex PCR, and its TCRdb copy is limited to in-frame clones, with some not included. The data hold 100,000 or so clones, with around four fifths observed a single time. CDR1 and CDR2 (germline): SGHKS, YYEKEE (reference sequence). CDR3 length equals 14 residues. V lost 4 bases to trimming and J lost 4 bases, with 12 bases between them. At sampling all donors were nominally healthy, likely with unrecorded immune exposures.

The gene calls are TRBV5-5 and TRBJ1-3, with D hard to call. Sequencing was performed on PBMCs. The sequence came from a woman in her thirties or forties in good health and CMV-seropositive. CDR3 nucleotides: TGTGCCAGCAGCCAAACAGTGCTGGGAAACACCATATATTTT. Translated, it gives CASSQTVLGNTIYF.